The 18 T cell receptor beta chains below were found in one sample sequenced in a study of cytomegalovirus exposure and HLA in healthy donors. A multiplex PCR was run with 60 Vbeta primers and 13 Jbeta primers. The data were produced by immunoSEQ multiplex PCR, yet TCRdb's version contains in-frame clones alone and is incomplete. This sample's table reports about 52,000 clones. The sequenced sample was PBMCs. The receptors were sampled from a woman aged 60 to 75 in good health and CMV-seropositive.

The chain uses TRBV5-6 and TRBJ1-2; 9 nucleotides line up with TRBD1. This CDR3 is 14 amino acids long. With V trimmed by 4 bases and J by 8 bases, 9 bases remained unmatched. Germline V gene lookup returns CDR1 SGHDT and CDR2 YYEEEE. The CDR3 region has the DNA TGTGCCAGCAGCCATTACAGGGGGCGAGGGGGCTACACCTTC. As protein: CASSHYRGRGGYTF.

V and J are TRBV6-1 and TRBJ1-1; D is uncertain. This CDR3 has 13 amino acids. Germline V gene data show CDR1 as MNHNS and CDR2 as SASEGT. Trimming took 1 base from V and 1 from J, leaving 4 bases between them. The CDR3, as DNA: TGTGCCAGCAGTGAAGTCAGGAACACTGAAGCTTTCTTT. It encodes CASSEVRNTEAFF.

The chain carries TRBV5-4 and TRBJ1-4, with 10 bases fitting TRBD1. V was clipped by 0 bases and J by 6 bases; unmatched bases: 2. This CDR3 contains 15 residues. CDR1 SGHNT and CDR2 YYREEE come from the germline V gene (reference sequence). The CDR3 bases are TGTGCCAGCAGCTTGGCCGGGACAGGGGATGAAAAACTGTTTTTT. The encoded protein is CASSLAGTGDEKLFF.

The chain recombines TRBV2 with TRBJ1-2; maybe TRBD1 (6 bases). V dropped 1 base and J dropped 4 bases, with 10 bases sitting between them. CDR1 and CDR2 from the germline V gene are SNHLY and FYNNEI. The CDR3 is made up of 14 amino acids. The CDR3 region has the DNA TGTGCCAGCAGTGAAGAACAGGGACCCTATGGCTACACCTTC. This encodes CASSEEQGPYGYTF.

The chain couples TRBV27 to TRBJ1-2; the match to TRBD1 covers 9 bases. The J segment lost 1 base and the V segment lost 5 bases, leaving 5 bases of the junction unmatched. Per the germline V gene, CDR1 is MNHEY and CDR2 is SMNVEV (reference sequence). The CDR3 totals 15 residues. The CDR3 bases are TGTGCCAGCAGTCCGAGACAGGGGGTTAACTATGGCTACACCTTC. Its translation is CASSPRQGVNYGYTF.

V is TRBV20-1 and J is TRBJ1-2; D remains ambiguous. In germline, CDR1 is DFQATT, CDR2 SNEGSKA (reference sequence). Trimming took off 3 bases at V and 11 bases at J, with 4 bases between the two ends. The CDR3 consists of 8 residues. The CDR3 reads CSARRYTF. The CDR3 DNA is TGCAGTGCTAGGAGGTACACCTTC.

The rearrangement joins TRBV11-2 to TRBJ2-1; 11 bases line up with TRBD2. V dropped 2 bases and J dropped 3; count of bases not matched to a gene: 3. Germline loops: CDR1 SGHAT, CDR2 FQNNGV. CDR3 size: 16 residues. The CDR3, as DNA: TGTGCCAGCAGCTTAAGACTAGCGGGGATCTACAATGAGCAGTTCTTC. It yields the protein CASSLRLAGIYNEQFF.

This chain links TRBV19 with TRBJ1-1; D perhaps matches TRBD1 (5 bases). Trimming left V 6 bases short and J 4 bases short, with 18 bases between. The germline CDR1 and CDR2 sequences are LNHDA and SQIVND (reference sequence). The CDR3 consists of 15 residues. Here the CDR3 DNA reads TGTGCCAGTAGCCTGATCCAGGGTTGGGGCACTGAAGCTTTCTTT. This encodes CASSLIQGWGTEAFF.

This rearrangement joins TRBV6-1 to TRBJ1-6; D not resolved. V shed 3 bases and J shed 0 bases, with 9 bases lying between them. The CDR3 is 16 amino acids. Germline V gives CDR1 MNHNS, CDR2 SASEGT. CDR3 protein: CASSDERVSYNSPLHF. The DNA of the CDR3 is TGTGCCAGCAGTGATGAGAGGGTCTCCTATAATTCACCCCTCCACTTT.

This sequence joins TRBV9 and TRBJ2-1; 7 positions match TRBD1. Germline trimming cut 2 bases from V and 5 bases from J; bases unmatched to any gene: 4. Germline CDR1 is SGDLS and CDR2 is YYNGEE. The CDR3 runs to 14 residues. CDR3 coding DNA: TGTGCCAGCAGCGTGGGACAGATTGACAATGAGCAGTTCTTC. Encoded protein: CASSVGQIDNEQFF.

CDR3 sequence reads: CASSLATDFEAFF. As DNA, the CDR3 is TGTGCCAGCAGCTTAGCCACTGACTTTGAAGCTTTCTTT. The chain employs TRBV7-9 and TRBJ1-1; D is unclear. Germline V gene data show CDR1 as SEHNR and CDR2 as FQNEAQ (reference sequence). The CDR3 loop spans 13 amino acids. V was pared by 0 bases and J by 7 bases, with 9 bases between.

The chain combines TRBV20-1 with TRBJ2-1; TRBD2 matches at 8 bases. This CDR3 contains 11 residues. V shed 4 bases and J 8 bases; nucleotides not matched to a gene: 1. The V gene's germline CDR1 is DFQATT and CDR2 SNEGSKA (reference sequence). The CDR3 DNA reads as TGCAGTGCTACGGGGGGGCATGAGCAGTTCTTC. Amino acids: CSATGGHEQFF.

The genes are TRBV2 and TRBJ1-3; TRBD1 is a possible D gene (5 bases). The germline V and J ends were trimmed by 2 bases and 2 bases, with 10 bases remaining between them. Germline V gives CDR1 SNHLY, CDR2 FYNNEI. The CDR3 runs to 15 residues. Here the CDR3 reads CASSENAGPGNTIYF. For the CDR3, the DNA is TGTGCCAGCAGTGAAAACGCAGGGCCTGGAAACACCATATATTTT.

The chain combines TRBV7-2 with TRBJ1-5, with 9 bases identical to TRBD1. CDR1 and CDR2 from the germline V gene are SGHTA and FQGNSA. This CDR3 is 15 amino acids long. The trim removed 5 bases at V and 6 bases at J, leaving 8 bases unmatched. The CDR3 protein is CASSTGDRDGQPQHF. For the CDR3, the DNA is TGTGCCAGCAGCACGGGGGACAGGGATGGTCAGCCCCAGCATTTT. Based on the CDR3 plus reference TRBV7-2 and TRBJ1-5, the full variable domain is GAGVSQSPSNKVTEKGKDVELRCDPISGHTALYWYRQSLGQGLEFLIYFQGNSAPDKSGLPSDRFSAERTGGSVSTLTIQRTQQEDSAVYLCASSTGDRDGQPQHFGDGTRLSIL.

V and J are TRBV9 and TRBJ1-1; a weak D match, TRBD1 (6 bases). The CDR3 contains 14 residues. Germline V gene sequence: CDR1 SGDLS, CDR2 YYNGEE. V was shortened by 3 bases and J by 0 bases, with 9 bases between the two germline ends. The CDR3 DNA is TGTGCCAGCAGCGCCAGGGGTTTGAACACTGAAGCTTTCTTT. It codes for CASSARGLNTEAFF.

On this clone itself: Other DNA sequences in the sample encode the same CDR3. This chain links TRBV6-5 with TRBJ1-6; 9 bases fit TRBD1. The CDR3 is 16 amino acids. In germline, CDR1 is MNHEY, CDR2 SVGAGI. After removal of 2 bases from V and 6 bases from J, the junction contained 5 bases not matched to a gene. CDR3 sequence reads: CASSYIPGQGNSPLHF. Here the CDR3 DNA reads TGTGCCAGCAGTTACATCCCGGGACAGGGTAATTCACCCCTCCACTTT.

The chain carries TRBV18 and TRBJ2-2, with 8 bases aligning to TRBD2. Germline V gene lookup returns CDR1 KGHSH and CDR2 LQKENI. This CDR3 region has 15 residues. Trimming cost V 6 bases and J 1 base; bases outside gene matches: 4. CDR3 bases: TGTGCCAGCTCGCGGGGACTAGTGAACACCGGGGAGCTGTTTTTT. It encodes CASSRGLVNTGELFF.

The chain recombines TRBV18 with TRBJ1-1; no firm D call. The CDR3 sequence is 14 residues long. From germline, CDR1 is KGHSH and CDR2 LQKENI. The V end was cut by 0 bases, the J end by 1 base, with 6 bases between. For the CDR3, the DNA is TGTGCCAGCTCACCACCGGGCAGGAACACTGAAGCTTTCTTT. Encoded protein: CASSPPGRNTEAFF.